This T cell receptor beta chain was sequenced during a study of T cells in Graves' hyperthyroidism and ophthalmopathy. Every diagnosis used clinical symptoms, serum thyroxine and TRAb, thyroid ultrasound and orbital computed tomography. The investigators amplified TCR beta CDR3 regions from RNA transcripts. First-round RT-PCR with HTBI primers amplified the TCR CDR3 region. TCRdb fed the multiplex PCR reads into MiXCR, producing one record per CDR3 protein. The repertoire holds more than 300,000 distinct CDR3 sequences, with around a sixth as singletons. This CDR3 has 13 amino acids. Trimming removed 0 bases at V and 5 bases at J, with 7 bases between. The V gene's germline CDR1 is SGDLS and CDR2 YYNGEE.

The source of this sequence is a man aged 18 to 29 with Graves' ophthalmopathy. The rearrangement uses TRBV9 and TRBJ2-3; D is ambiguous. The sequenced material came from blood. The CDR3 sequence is CASSVVWLDTQYF. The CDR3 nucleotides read TGTGCCAGCAGCGTAGTTTGGTTAGATACGCAGTATTTT.